This record concerns one T cell receptor beta chain sequence. Its antigen remains unknown. The data were obtained in a study of cytomegalovirus exposure and HLA in healthy donors. The PCR contained 60 Vbeta and 13 Jbeta primers. TCRdb keeps only in-frame clones here, not all; method: immunoSEQ multiplex PCR. The sample lists 100,000 to 150,000 clones, 75% to 90% seen once, with roughly 4% in the top ten. Study-level results: Rarity held for most TCR sequences, but there were some public TCRs that occurred in many donors. In vitro testing confirmed three CMV-associated chains as specific for CMV antigens. Accurate prediction of HLA-A and HLA-B alleles (for most subjects) was reportedly achieved from TCR beta sequences.

Germline V CDR1 and CDR2: LNHDA, SQIVND (reference sequence). The junction had 9 bases not matched to a gene; V was cut back by 6 bases and J by 8 bases. The CDR3 loop spans 15 amino acids. The sequenced sample consisted of PBMCs. The chain is built from TRBV19 and TRBJ1-6; TRBD1 agrees at 8 bases. This TCR came from a woman aged 40-49 years in good health and CMV-seronegative. The CDR3 sequence: CASRAGQGGYSPLHF. The CDR3 region has the DNA TGTGCCAGTAGAGCAGGACAGGGAGGATATTCACCCCTCCACTTT.